Below, 25 T cell receptor beta chains from the same sample are listed, as sequenced in a study of shared clonotypes between healthy human individuals. The protocol was immunoSEQ multiplex PCR, while the TCRdb copy is restricted to in-frame clones and leaves out a portion. Here the sample spans about 530,000 clones, 60% to 80% being singletons. The source material was PBMCs. The receptors shown here come from a woman aged 40 to 50 in good health. Some clones in this sample may be carry-over from other donors' samples.

This sequence joins TRBV5-1 and TRBJ2-3; the match to TRBD2 covers 7 bases. Germline lookup yields CDR1 SGHRS and CDR2 YFSETQ. Trimming removed 2 bases from V and 1 base from J; junction bases left unmatched: 13. The CDR3 is 18 amino acids. CDR3 in amino acids: CASSFRSGRRTGTDTQYF. CDR3 bases: TGCGCCAGCAGCTTTAGATCCGGGAGGCGGACTGGCACAGATACGCAGTATTTT.

V gene TRBV5-1 combines with J gene TRBJ2-5, with TRBD2 matching 10 bases. Germline CDR1 SGHRS, CDR2 YFSETQ. The CDR3 is made up of 16 amino acids. The J segment lost 5 bases and the V segment lost 6 bases, leaving 13 bases of the junction unmatched. CDR3 nucleotides: TGCGCCAGCACCCGGAGGCTAGCGGGAGCAGGCGAGACCCAGTACTTC. The encoded protein is CASTRRLAGAGETQYF.

V and J are TRBV6-6 and TRBJ2-1; 7 bases are shared with TRBD1. Germline V gene sequence: CDR1 MNHNY, CDR2 SVGAGI (reference sequence). This CDR3 has 13 residues. J gave up 8 bases and V 5 bases, and 6 bases lay outside the gene matches. CDR3 sequence reads: CASSPLTGHEQFF. The CDR3 DNA reads as TGTGCCAGCAGTCCTCTGACAGGGCATGAGCAGTTCTTC.

This chain links TRBV11-2 with TRBJ2-3; 9 positions agree with TRBD2. CDR3 length: 18 amino acids. Losses at the gene ends were 5 bases for V and 4 bases for J; bases not matched to a gene: 16. Germline V gene lookup returns CDR1 SGHAT and CDR2 FQNNGV. The CDR3 region is CASSPHGWIAGEPDTQYF. The CDR3 DNA reads TGTGCCAGCAGCCCGCACGGGTGGATAGCGGGAGAGCCAGATACGCAGTATTTT. The full variable domain, with the rest looked up from reference TRBV11-2 and TRBJ2-3, is EAGVAQSPRYKIIEKRQSVAFWCNPISGHATLYWYQQILGQGPKLLIQFQNNGVVDDSQLPKDRFSAERLKGVDSTLKIQPAKLEDSAVYLCASSPHGWIAGEPDTQYFGPGTRLTVL.

The chain employs TRBV27 and TRBJ2-3; D gene unclear. Germline V lookup: CDR1 MNHEY, CDR2 SMNVEV (reference sequence). Trimming pared 6 bases from V and 2 bases from J, leaving 9 bases between. The CDR3 totals 13 residues. CDR3 nucleotides: TGTGCCAGCAGGAGCAGCCTCACAGATACGCAGTATTTT. Translation: CASRSSLTDTQYF.

The rearrangement links TRBV10-1 to TRBJ2-7, with 7 bases matching TRBD1. Losses at the gene ends were 3 bases for V and 0 bases for J; bases not matched to a gene: 2. This CDR3 is 14 amino acids long. Germline V gene sequence: CDR1 WNHNN, CDR2 SYGVQD (reference sequence). CDR3 nucleotides: TGCGCCAGCAGTGATGCAGGGGGCTCCTACGAGCAGTACTTC. Translating gives CASSDAGGSYEQYF.

Notes on this clone: A far larger clone is one nucleotide away, so this likely arose from a read error. Other DNA sequences in the same sample also yield this CDR3. The chain links TRBV2 to TRBJ1-1; no firm D call. Germline CDR1 is SNHLY and CDR2 is FYNNEI. CDR3 length: 14 residues. The CDR3 nucleotides are TGTGCAAGCAGTGAAGCTGTAAAACTGACTGAAGCTTTCTTT. Translating it yields CASSEAVKLTEAFF.

The table lists this clone with a few counts. The chain employs TRBV19 and TRBJ1-2, with D unresolved. Germline V lookup: CDR1 LNHDA, CDR2 SQIVND (reference sequence). The V end was cut by 5 bases, the J end by 8 bases, with 12 bases between. The CDR3 loop spans 12 amino acids. The chain's CDR3 is CASSPREGGYTF. The DNA of the CDR3 is TGTGCCAGTAGTCCCCGGGAAGGCGGCTACACCTTC.

V and J are TRBV18 and TRBJ2-1; perhaps TRBD2 as D (6 bases). Germline values: CDR1 KGHSH, CDR2 LQKENI. This CDR3 has 15 amino acids. V was clipped by 1 base and J by 2 bases, with 9 bases between them. The CDR3 loop is CASSPLAETYNEQFF. CDR3 sequence (DNA): TGTGCCAGCTCACCACTAGCGGAGACCTACAATGAGCAGTTCTTC.

The chain employs TRBV29-1 and TRBJ2-1, with 13 positions matching TRBD2. The CDR3 spans 13 residues. Germline V CDR1 and CDR2: SQVTM, ANQGSEA. The V and J ends lost 6 bases and 8 bases, in that order; junction bases with no gene match: 4. The CDR3 DNA is TGCAGCGTGAGACTAGCGGGAGGCGATGAGCAGTTCTTC. Translating gives CSVRLAGGDEQFF.

The chain has TRBV19 and TRBJ2-1; 8 bases align to TRBD2. V gave up 3 bases and J gave up 4 bases; unmatched junction bases: 5. Per germline, CDR1 LNHDA and CDR2 SQIVND (reference sequence). The length of the CDR3 is 15 residues. DNA for the CDR3: TGTGCCAGTAGTATCTTACTAGCGGAATACAATGAGCAGTTCTTC. Translation: CASSILLAEYNEQFF.

V and J are TRBV18 and TRBJ2-2; 7 nucleotides line up with TRBD2. Germline V gene sequence: CDR1 KGHSH, CDR2 LQKENI. With 4 bases clipped from V and 1 base from J, the junction kept 6 bases outside the gene matches. CDR3 length equals 16 residues. The CDR3 region is CASSLQRTRNTGELFF. The CDR3, as DNA: TGTGCCAGCTCACTCCAGCGGACTAGGAACACCGGGGAGCTGTTTTTT.

This clone was seen just once. The rearrangement uses TRBV7-2 and TRBJ2-5; 9 bases fit TRBD2. The CDR3 loop spans 17 amino acids. Germline V lookup: CDR1 SGHTA, CDR2 FQGNSA. Germline trimming cut 7 bases from V and 4 bases from J; bases unmatched to any gene: 16. CDR3 nucleotide sequence: TGTGCCAGCAACCTTGGGGCTAGCGGGAAAGGCGGAGAGACCCAGTACTTC. The encoded protein is CASNLGASGKGGETQYF.

The chain recombines TRBV6-6 with TRBJ1-6, with D perhaps matching TRBD1 (5 bases). The germline CDR1 and CDR2 sequences are MNHNY and SVGAGI (reference sequence). V was shortened by 5 bases and J by 6 bases, with 11 bases between the two germline ends. The CDR3 runs to 14 residues. CDR3 region: CASSPGRPNSPLHF. The CDR3, as DNA: TGTGCCAGCAGTCCGGGACGGCCTAATTCACCCCTCCACTTT.

This clone was detected ten times or more. The chain couples TRBV21-1 to TRBJ1-3; TRBD1 is taken as the D call from the table, unchecked against the DNA. TRBV21-1 is tagged as a pseudogene. The CDR3 spans 17 residues. The CDR3 reads CASSAGTGLSSGNTIYF. DNA for the CDR3: TGTGCCAGCAGCGCCGGGACAGGCCTTAGCTCTGGAAACACCATATATTTT.

V is TRBV27 and J is TRBJ2-1; no reliable D call. There are 14 residues in the CDR3. The germline V and J ends were trimmed by 3 bases and 4 bases, with 10 bases remaining between them. Germline V CDR1 and CDR2: MNHEY, SMNVEV (reference sequence). DNA for the CDR3: TGTGCCAGCAGTTTCATTAGTCGGTACAATGAGCAGTTCTTC. Protein: CASSFISRYNEQFF.

The chain recombines TRBV10-3 with TRBJ1-1, with a possible D match to TRBD1 (5 bases). V was pared by 0 bases and J by 7 bases, with 12 bases between. The CDR3 runs to 14 residues. CDR1 and CDR2 from the germline V gene are ENHRY and SYGVKD. CDR3 in amino acids: CAISESENRGEAFF. The CDR3 DNA follows: TGTGCCATCAGTGAGTCCGAGAATAGGGGTGAAGCTTTCTTT.

V and J are TRBV25-1 and TRBJ2-5; D is undetermined. Per germline, CDR1 MGHDK and CDR2 SYGVNS. V was shortened by 2 bases and J by 2 bases, with 9 bases between the two germline ends. The CDR3 runs 14 residues. The CDR3 protein is CASSEGGNQETQYF. The CDR3 coding sequence is TGTGCCAGCAGTGAAGGCGGAAATCAAGAGACCCAGTACTTC.

The rearrangement joins TRBV10-3 to TRBJ2-1; no clear D. Germline V gene lookup returns CDR1 ENHRY and CDR2 SYGVKD. The CDR3 loop spans 13 amino acids. Trimming took off 5 bases at V and 6 bases at J, with 11 bases between the two ends. The CDR3 nucleotides read TGTGCCATCAGTCCACGGACGAGCAATGAGCAGTTCTTC. Translating gives CAISPRTSNEQFF.

The chain couples TRBV18 to TRBJ2-1; D may be TRBD2 (5 bases). CDR3 size: 17 residues. Germline V gene lookup returns CDR1 KGHSH and CDR2 LQKENI. V was pared by 4 bases and J by 2 bases, with 18 bases between. CDR3 protein: CASSLPRSGKAYNEQFF. The CDR3 bases are TGTGCCAGCTCACTTCCGAGGAGCGGAAAAGCCTACAATGAGCAGTTCTTC.

With regard to this clone: This may stem from a read error, because a much larger clone lies one nucleotide away. This sequence joins TRBV2 and TRBJ2-7; D uncertain. The CDR3 is 11 residues long. Germline V gene sequence: CDR1 SNHLY, CDR2 FYNNEI. With 6 bases removed from V and 3 bases from J, the gap between germline ends came to 6 bases. The CDR3 is CASSVRYEQYF. The DNA of the CDR3 is TGTGCCAGCAGCGTCCGCTACGAGCAGTACTTC. Full variable domain (rest looked up from reference TRBV2 and TRBJ2-7): EPEVTQTPSHQVTQMGQEVILRCVPISNHLYFYWYRQILGQKVEFLVSFYNNEISEKSEIFDDQFSVERPDGSNFTLKIRSTKLEDSAMYFCASSVRYEQYFGPGTRLTVT.

This rearrangement joins TRBV7-3 to TRBJ2-1, with 12 bases lining up with TRBD2. The germline CDR1 and CDR2 sequences are SGHTA and FQGTGA. V lost 4 bases and J lost 9; bases outside the gene matches: 13. The CDR3 has 17 residues. The CDR3 protein is CASSSGTSGPSGSEQFF. The CDR3 region has the DNA TGTGCCAGCAGCTCCGGGACTAGCGGGCCGTCGGGAAGTGAGCAGTTCTTC.

V gene TRBV28 combines with J gene TRBJ2-3; D possibly matches TRBD1 or TRBD2 (5 bases each). The germline CDR1 and CDR2 sequences are MDHEN and SYDVKM. The V end was cut by 7 bases, the J end by 2 bases, with 19 bases between. This CDR3 is built from 16 residues. In DNA, the CDR3 is TGTGCCAGCACCCGGGACCCTACTTCACCCACAGATACGCAGTATTTT. It specifies CASTRDPTSPTDTQYF.

This chain uses TRBV29-1 with TRBJ2-1; 7 bases are shared with TRBD1. The CDR3 is 14 amino acids. V shed 2 bases and J 4 bases; nucleotides not matched to a gene: 5. From germline, CDR1 is SQVTM and CDR2 ANQGSEA. The CDR3 reads CSVEQDRLYNEQFF. Here the CDR3 DNA reads TGCAGCGTTGAACAGGACAGGTTATACAATGAGCAGTTCTTC.

In this sample, this clone turned up once. This rearrangement joins TRBV18 to TRBJ2-7, with 13 bases that match TRBD2. Germline values: CDR1 KGHSH, CDR2 LQKENI. V was clipped by 6 bases and J by 2 bases; unmatched bases: 7. This CDR3 has 16 residues. The CDR3: CASSLGLAGVTYEQYF. The CDR3 DNA follows: TGTGCCAGCTCCCTCGGACTAGCGGGAGTGACCTACGAGCAGTACTTC.